Ten or more counts support the clone carrying this T cell receptor (beta chain). As yet, its antigen is unknown. This sample was taken from a study of T cells in Graves' hyperthyroidism and ophthalmopathy. The study, taken as a whole, reports: Most clonotypes expanded in the thyroid (above 0.001) were also present in blood.

Exclusion of a patient resulted from uncontrolled infection, other autoimmune disease, pregnancy or lactation. TCR beta CDR3 sequences were amplified from RNA transcripts. TCR CDR3 underwent first-round RT-PCR with the HTBI primer set. TCRdb used MiXCR to reprocess the multiplex PCR reads, holding one entry per CDR3 protein. The sample lists under 400,000 distinct CDR3 sequences; roughly 15% were seen once. This sequence was found in a woman aged 55-69 years with Graves' ophthalmopathy. Input material: blood.

The CDR3 loop reads CASSPKDPGYGYTF. In DNA, the CDR3 is TGTGCCAGCTCACCAAAAGACCCCGGCTATGGCTACACCTTC. This sequence joins TRBV18 and TRBJ1-2; D not resolved. Germline V gene lookup returns CDR1 KGHSH and CDR2 LQKENI. The CDR3 extends over 14 amino acids. V lost 2 bases to trimming and J lost 4 bases, with 11 bases between them.